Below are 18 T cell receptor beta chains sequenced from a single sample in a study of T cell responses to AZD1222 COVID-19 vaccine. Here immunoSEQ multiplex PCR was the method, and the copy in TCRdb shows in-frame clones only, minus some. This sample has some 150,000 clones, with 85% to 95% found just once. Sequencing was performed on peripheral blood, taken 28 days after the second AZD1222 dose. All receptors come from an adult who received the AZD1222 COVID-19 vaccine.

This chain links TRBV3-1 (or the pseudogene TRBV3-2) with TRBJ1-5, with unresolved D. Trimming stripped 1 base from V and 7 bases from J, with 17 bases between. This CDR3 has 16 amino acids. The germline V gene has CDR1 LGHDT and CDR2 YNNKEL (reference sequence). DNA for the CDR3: TGTGCCAGCAGCCAAGGAGGAGGAGGCCATCGCCAGCCCCAGCATTTT. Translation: CASSQGGGGHRQPQHF.

CDR3 bases: TGTGCCAGCAGTTTAAGGCTAGCGGGAGTAAGCTCCTACGAGCAGTACTTC. This gives the protein CASSLRLAGVSSYEQYF. The gene calls are TRBV27 and TRBJ2-7; 10 nucleotides align to TRBD2. Per germline, CDR1 MNHEY and CDR2 SMNVEV (reference sequence). V lost 2 bases and J lost 0; bases outside the gene matches: 7. The CDR3 sequence is 17 residues long.

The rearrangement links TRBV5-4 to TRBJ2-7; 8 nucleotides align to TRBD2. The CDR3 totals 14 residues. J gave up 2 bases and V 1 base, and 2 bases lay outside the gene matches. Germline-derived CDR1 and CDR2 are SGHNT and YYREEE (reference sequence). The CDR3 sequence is CASSLNGRAYEQYF. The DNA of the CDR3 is TGTGCCAGCAGCTTGAACGGGAGGGCCTACGAGCAGTACTTC.

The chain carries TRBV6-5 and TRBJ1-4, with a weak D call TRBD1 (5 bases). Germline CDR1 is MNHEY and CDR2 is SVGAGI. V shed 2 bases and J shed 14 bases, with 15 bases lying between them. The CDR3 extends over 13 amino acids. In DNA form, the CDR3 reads TGTGCCAGCAGTTACACCCGGGGTGCAGGGCTGTTTTTT. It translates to CASSYTRGAGLFF.

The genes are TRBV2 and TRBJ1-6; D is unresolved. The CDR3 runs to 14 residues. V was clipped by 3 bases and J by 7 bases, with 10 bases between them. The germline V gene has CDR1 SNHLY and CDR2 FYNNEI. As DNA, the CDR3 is TGTGCCAGCAGTGAGCTCATATTCAATTCACCCCTCCACTTT. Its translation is CASSELIFNSPLHF.

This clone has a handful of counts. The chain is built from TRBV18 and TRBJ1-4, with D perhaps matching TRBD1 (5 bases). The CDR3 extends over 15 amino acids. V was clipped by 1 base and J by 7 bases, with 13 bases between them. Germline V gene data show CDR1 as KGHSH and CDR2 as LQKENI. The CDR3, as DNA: TGTGCCAGCTCACCACAGAACGGGGGTAGTGAAAAACTGTTTTTT. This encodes CASSPQNGGSEKLFF.

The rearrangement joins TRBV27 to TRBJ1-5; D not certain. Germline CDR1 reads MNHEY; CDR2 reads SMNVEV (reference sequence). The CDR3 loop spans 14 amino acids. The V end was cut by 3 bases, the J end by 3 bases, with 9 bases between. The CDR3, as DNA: TGTGCCAGCAGTTTTAACAGCATCAATCAGCCCCAGCATTTT. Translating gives CASSFNSINQPQHF.

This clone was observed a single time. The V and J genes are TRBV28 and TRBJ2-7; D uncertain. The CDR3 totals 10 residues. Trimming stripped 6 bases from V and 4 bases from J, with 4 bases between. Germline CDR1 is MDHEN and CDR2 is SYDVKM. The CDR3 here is CASRDYEQYF. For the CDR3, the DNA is TGTGCCAGCAGGGATTACGAGCAGTACTTC.

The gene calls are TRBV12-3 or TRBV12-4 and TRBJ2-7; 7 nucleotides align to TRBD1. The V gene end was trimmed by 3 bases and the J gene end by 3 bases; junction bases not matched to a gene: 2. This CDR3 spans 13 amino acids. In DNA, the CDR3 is TGTGCCAGCAGTTTTGGACAGGTCTACGAGCAGTACTTC. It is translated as CASSFGQVYEQYF.

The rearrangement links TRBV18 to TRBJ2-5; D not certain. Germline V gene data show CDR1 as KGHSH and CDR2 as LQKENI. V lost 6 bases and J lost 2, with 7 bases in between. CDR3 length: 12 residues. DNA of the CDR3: TGTGCCAGCTCCCGAGGTCAAGAGACCCAGTACTTC. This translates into CASSRGQETQYF.

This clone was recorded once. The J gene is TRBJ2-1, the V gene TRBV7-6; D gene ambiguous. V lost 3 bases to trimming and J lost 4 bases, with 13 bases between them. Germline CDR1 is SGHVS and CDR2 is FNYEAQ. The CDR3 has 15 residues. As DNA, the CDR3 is TGTGCCAGCAGCTTGATAAGGGAACCTTACAATGAGCAGTTCTTC. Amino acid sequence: CASSLIREPYNEQFF.

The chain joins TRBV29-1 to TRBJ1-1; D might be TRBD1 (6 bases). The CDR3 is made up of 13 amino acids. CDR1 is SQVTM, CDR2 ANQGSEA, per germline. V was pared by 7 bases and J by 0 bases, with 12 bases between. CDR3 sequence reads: CSAQGPMNTEAFF. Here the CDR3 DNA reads TGCAGCGCACAGGGACCGATGAACACTGAAGCTTTCTTT.

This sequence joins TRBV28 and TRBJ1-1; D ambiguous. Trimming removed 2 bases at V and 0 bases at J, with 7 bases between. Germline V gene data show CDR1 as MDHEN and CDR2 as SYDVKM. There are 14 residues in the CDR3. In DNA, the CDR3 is TGTGCCAGCAGTTTACCCCGCATGAACACTGAAGCTTTCTTT. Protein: CASSLPRMNTEAFF.

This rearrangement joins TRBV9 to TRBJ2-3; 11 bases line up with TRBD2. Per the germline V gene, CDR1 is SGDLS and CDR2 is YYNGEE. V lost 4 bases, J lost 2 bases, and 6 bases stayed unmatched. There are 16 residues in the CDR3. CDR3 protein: CASSIRSGGATDTQYF. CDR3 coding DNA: TGTGCCAGCAGCATTCGTAGCGGGGGGGCCACAGATACGCAGTATTTT.

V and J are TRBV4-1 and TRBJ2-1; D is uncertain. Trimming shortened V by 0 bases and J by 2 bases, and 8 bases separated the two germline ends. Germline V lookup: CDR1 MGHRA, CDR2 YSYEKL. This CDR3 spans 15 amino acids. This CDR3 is CASSQDGPAYNEQFF. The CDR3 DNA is TGCGCCAGCAGCCAAGATGGTCCGGCCTACAATGAGCAGTTCTTC.

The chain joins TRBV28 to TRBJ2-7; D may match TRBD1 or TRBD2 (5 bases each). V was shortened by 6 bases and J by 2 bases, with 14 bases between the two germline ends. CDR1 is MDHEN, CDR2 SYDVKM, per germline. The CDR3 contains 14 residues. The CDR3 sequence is CASSLAGFAYEQYF. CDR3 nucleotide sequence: TGTGCCAGCAGCCTAGCAGGGTTTGCCTACGAGCAGTACTTC.

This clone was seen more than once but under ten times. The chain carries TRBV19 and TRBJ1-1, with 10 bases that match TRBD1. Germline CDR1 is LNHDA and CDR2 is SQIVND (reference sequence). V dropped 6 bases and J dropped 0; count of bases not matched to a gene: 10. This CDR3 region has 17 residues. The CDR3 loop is CASRTLGQGVMNTEAFF. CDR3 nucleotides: TGTGCCAGTAGGACCCTAGGACAGGGGGTGATGAACACTGAAGCTTTCTTT. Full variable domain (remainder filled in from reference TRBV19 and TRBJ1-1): DGGITQSPKYLFRKEGQNVTLSCEQNLNHDAMYWYRQDPGQGLRLIYYSQIVNDFQKGDIAEGYSVSREKKESFPLTVTSAQKNPTAFYLCASRTLGQGVMNTEAFFGQGTRLTVV.

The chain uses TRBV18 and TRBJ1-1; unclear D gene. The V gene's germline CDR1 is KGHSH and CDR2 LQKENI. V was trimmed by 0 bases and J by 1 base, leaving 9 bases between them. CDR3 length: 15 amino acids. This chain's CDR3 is CASSPPEGGNTEAFF. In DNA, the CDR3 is TGTGCCAGCTCACCACCGGAGGGAGGGAACACTGAAGCTTTCTTT.